Sequencing of this T cell receptor (beta chain) was carried out in a study of blood T cells in healthy people across ages (dated by TCRdb to between 2014 and 2017). Concerning the study at large: In model experiments, roughly one uniquely barcoded TCR beta cDNA molecule per two T cells was captured by template switching. For two donors (one aged 18 to 30 and one aged 80 or older), the study analyzed two additional independent replicas of 1 million unique cDNA reads from the same blood draw. To avoid experimental bias, donors of different ages were spread randomly across the sequencing lanes. The donors were divided into four age groups: young (average around 15 years), middle-aged (around 41), aged (about 60) and long-lived (about 90). Age-related changes in TCR beta repertoire diversity were measured in the study by deep sequencing normalized with unique cDNA molecular identifiers. What the authors observed across the whole study: Since profiling was done on bulk unsorted PBMCs, naive and antigen-experienced compartments could not be conclusively compared. Observed TCR beta diversity correlated strongly with the percentage of naive T cells measured by flow cytometry. Because the CMV infection status of the donors was unknown, age-related changes in expanded clonotypes may potentially have been confounded. Compared with the aged group, the long-lived group had more naive CD4+ T cells, fewer expanded clones and increased TCR diversity, suggesting age selection. As age increased, observed TCR beta diversity per million T cells dropped in a roughly linear way, and a significant reduction was already evident by age 40. Estimates of total diversity based on one million sequenced T cells were regarded as lower bounds and as underestimates.

Libraries were built with 5' RACE. Instrument on record: Illumina HiSeq 2500. A second PCR of about 7 to 12 cycles was performed with a sample-barcoded 5' primer and a J-beta primer mix. A template-switch 5' adaptor carrying 12 random nucleotides introduced a unique molecular identifier onto each TCR beta cDNA molecule. Each sample yielded at least 2.5 million CDR3-containing paired-end reads. All of the RNA was converted into first-strand cDNA using the Mint cDNA synthesis kit, with a TRBC-specific oligonucleotide serving as the primer. Following uracil-DNA glycosylase treatment, a first 18-cycle PCR with universal primers M1SS and BC2_uni_R was performed on all cDNA. The study's own analysis went as follows. Each sample was normalized by randomly selecting 1 million high-quality reads, each carrying a distinct molecular identifier. Reads sharing molecular identifiers were discarded rather than binned into consensus sequences. CDR3 identification, clonotype clustering and error correction used MiTCR with a Q25 quality threshold and the strictest error-elimination algorithm. A nonparametric unseen species model using Euler transformation provided a lower-bound estimate of total TCR beta diversity. TCRdb applied fastp at Q25 and MiXCR to the public reads, then kept only in-frame beta chains. Rows with one shared CDR3 protein collapse into an entry with the most common genes and DNA. In this record, the V and J calls reflect TCRdb's handling and not the investigators' own analysis. In all, the sample holds about 1.7 million distinct CDR3 sequences, and 28% of those were seen once. The ten largest account for roughly 8% of the sample.

The roughly 39 donors, aged about 6 to 95 years, were systemically healthy Caucasian individuals from Russia. Approximately 9.7 milliliters of peripheral blood were drawn from each donor into EDTA-treated Vacutainer tubes. Ficoll-Paque density-gradient centrifugation was used to isolate PBMCs, with at least 6 million obtained per sample. Trizol reagent was used to extract total RNA from the PBMCs, yielding at least 6 micrograms per sample. For every donor, an aliquot of PBMCs went through flow cytometry to measure the percentages of naive CD45RAhigh/CD27high T cells. Trimming removed 8 bases from V and 7 bases from J, leaving 15 bases between the germline ends. The CDR3, from cysteine to phenylalanine, totals 13 residues. Only the CDR3 region is kept as DNA, spanning 39 bases read in frame from base 1. The germline V gene yields SGHTA for CDR1 and FQGNSA for CDR2. About this clonotype itself: No antigen is known for it. Base qualities are not recorded, but no much larger clone differs from it by a single base.

The rearranged segments are TRBV7-2 and TRBJ2-1; possibly the D gene is TRBD1, per 6 matching bases. Sequencing input: blood. The clonotype comes from a woman in her 30s in good health. CDR3 loop: CASEGVPGNEQFF. The nucleotide sequence reads TGTGCCAGCGAGGGGGTGCCTGGAAATGAGCAGTTCTTC.